One sample yielded the 24 T cell receptor beta chains listed below, sequenced in a study of blood T cell repertoires in COVID-19. The repertoire was sequenced with immunoSEQ multiplex PCR; TCRdb's copy has only in-frame clones and lacks some. The sample holds about 140,000 clones; approximately 80% are singletons and the top ten take roughly a tenth. Sequencing input: peripheral blood. These receptors were collected from a man aged 55 to 69 with active or convalescent COVID-19.

This chain joins TRBV4-1 and TRBJ2-1; 8 nucleotides agree with TRBD2. Germline lookup yields CDR1 MGHRA and CDR2 YSYEKL. After removal of 4 bases from V and 5 bases from J, the junction contained 4 bases not matched to a gene. The CDR3 covers 14 residues. The CDR3 sequence: CASSRGAGDNEQFF. The CDR3 DNA is TGCGCCAGCAGCCGGGGAGCGGGAGACAATGAGCAGTTCTTC.

V gene TRBV9 combines with J gene TRBJ1-4; D is uncertain. V lost 4 bases to trimming and J lost 8 bases, with 15 bases between them. CDR3 length: 14 residues. Per the germline V gene, CDR1 is SGDLS and CDR2 is YYNGEE. The CDR3 DNA reads TGTGCCAGCAGCAACCCCGGGTATCAAGAAAAACTGTTTTTT. Amino acids: CASSNPGYQEKLFF.

The chain has TRBV19 and TRBJ1-1; TRBD1 might be the D (5 bases). This CDR3 has 12 amino acids. Looked up from germline, CDR1 is LNHDA and CDR2 is SQIVND (reference sequence). Deletions cut 6 bases from V and 4 bases from J, with 9 bases between. The DNA for the CDR3 is TGTGCCAGTAGACGGGGGAGCACTGAAGCTTTCTTT. Encoded protein: CASRRGSTEAFF.

This rearrangement joins TRBV18 to TRBJ2-1; 7 bases are a match to TRBD1. CDR3 length: 15 amino acids. Unmatched junction bases numbered 4, after V lost 5 bases and J lost 0 bases. Germline assignment: CDR1 KGHSH and CDR2 LQKENI. DNA of the CDR3: TGTGCCAGCTCATCGAGACAGGGCTCCTACAATGAGCAGTTCTTC. This encodes CASSSRQGSYNEQFF.

This chain connects TRBV9 to TRBJ1-2; TRBD1 matches at 9 bases. With V trimmed by 0 bases and J by 2 bases, 2 bases remained unmatched. This CDR3 comprises 15 residues. The germline V gene encodes CDR1 SGDLS and CDR2 YYNGEE. Here the CDR3 DNA reads TGTGCCAGCAGCGTAGGAGGGACAGGGAACTATGGCTACACCTTC. Translation: CASSVGGTGNYGYTF.

In DNA, the CDR3 is TGTGCCAGCAGCACATCCGGGACTACTTCCATGTATGGCTACACCTTC. This gives the protein CASSTSGTTSMYGYTF. The rearrangement joins TRBV11-2 to TRBJ1-2; maybe TRBD1 (5 bases). CDR1 and CDR2 (germline): SGHAT, FQNNGV. V was pared by 5 bases and J by 5 bases, with 21 bases between. The CDR3 length is 16 residues.

The chain is built from TRBV6-6 and TRBJ1-5; perhaps TRBD1 as D (6 bases). Germline CDR1 MNHNY, CDR2 SVGAGI (reference sequence). This CDR3 comprises 14 residues. Trimming removed 6 bases from V and 2 bases from J, with 11 bases in between. CDR3 sequence (DNA): TGTGCCAGCAGCCGGGACACCCGCAATCAGCCCCAGCATTTT. The encoded protein is CASSRDTRNQPQHF.

The chain employs TRBV7-6 and TRBJ2-5; 10 nucleotides match TRBD1. Trimming took 5 bases from V and 6 from J; bases not matched to a gene: 3. The CDR3 extends over 13 amino acids. Looked up from germline, CDR1 is SGHVS and CDR2 is FNYEAQ. CDR3 sequence reads: CASSQDRGQTQYF. The CDR3 bases are TGTGCCAGCAGCCAAGACAGGGGGCAGACCCAGTACTTC.

CDR3: CASSLQGPNYGYTF. In nucleotides, the CDR3 is TGTGCCAGCAGTTTGCAGGGCCCCAACTATGGCTACACCTTC. The chain has TRBV27 and TRBJ1-2, with D tentatively TRBD1 (5 bases). The CDR3 loop spans 14 amino acids. Germline assignment: CDR1 MNHEY and CDR2 SMNVEV (reference sequence). V was cut by 3 bases and J by 2 bases, with 10 bases left in between.

The rearrangement joins TRBV18 to TRBJ2-3; tentatively, D is TRBD2 (5 bases). This CDR3 comprises 15 residues. Germline lookup yields CDR1 KGHSH and CDR2 LQKENI. The germline V and J ends were trimmed by 4 bases and 3 bases, with 14 bases remaining between them. DNA of the CDR3: TGTGCCAGCTCACTTAGACAAAGAGGGACAGATACGCAGTATTTT. Encoded protein: CASSLRQRGTDTQYF.

The chain combines TRBV2 with TRBJ2-3; TRBD2 might be the D (5 bases). The CDR3 contains 15 residues. Trimming pared 3 bases from V and 0 bases from J, leaving 10 bases between. Germline-derived CDR1 and CDR2 are SNHLY and FYNNEI. The CDR3 sequence is CASSDPGVSTDTQYF. CDR3 nucleotide sequence: TGTGCCAGCAGTGATCCCGGGGTTAGCACAGATACGCAGTATTTT.

The rearrangement joins TRBV24-1 to TRBJ1-3; a weak D match, TRBD1 (5 bases). The CDR3 sequence is 17 residues long. V shed 2 bases and J shed 0 bases, with 13 bases lying between them. The germline V gene encodes CDR1 KGHDR and CDR2 SFDVKD. In DNA, the CDR3 is TGTGCCACCAGTGATTCAGGGACTACGAACTCTGGAAACACCATATATTTT. Translation gives CATSDSGTTNSGNTIYF.

This chain's CDR3 is CASSQGMRSLAGGYYYEQYF. CDR3 in DNA: TGCGCCAGCAGCCAAGGGATGAGGAGTCTAGCGGGGGGCTACTACTACGAGCAGTACTTC. This rearrangement joins TRBV4-1 to TRBJ2-7; TRBD2 agrees at 11 bases. The germline V gene encodes CDR1 MGHRA and CDR2 YSYEKL. The CDR3 consists of 20 residues. The trim removed 1 base at V and 3 bases at J, leaving 17 bases unmatched.

The rearrangement links TRBV18 to TRBJ1-4, with TRBD1 identical over 7 bases. Germline assignment: CDR1 KGHSH and CDR2 LQKENI. Trimming at V came to 3 bases and at J to 4 bases, leaving 8 bases not matched to a gene. The CDR3 is made up of 16 amino acids. CDR3 amino acids: CASSPLGQLINEKLFF. CDR3 sequence (DNA): TGTGCCAGCTCACCGTTGGGACAGCTTATTAATGAAAAACTGTTTTTT.

The chain carries TRBV30 and TRBJ1-2, with TRBD1 as a possible D gene (5 bases). The CDR3 spans 11 residues. Trimming pared 4 bases from V and 5 bases from J, leaving 8 bases between. Looked up from germline, CDR1 is GTSNPN and CDR2 is SVGIG (reference sequence). The CDR3 DNA reads TGTGCCTGGAACAAGGGGTATGGCTACACCTTC. Its protein product is CAWNKGYGYTF.

The rearrangement joins TRBV19 to TRBJ2-1, with 7 bases fitting TRBD2. J gave up 1 base and V 1 base, and 1 base lay outside the gene matches. Germline CDR1 reads LNHDA; CDR2 reads SQIVND (reference sequence). There are 15 residues in the CDR3. The CDR3 sequence: CASSIGGGSYNEQFF. As DNA, the CDR3 is TGTGCCAGTAGTATAGGGGGGGGTTCCTACAATGAGCAGTTCTTC.

This chain links TRBV24-1 with TRBJ2-1; 11 bases are shared with TRBD2. J lost 0 bases, V lost 0 bases, and 9 bases had no gene match. The V gene's germline CDR1 is KGHDR and CDR2 SFDVKD. The CDR3 has 20 amino acids. DNA of the CDR3: TGTGCCACCAGTGATTTGCAACTAGCGGGAGAGGTTGGCTCCTACAATGAGCAGTTCTTC. Protein: CATSDLQLAGEVGSYNEQFF.

The CDR3 spells CASSTGTTVPANYGYTF. In nucleotides, the CDR3 is TGCGCCAGCAGCACTGGCACGACAGTACCTGCTAACTATGGCTACACCTTC. The chain recombines TRBV5-1 with TRBJ1-2; tentatively, D is TRBD1 (5 bases). The CDR3 is made up of 17 amino acids. V was shortened by 4 bases and J by 0 bases, with 19 bases between the two germline ends. Germline V CDR1 and CDR2: SGHRS, YFSETQ.

This rearrangement joins TRBV2 to TRBJ2-3, with D unclear. CDR3 length equals 12 residues. CDR1 is SNHLY and CDR2 is FYNNEI in the germline V gene. V lost 5 bases and J lost 1, with 4 bases in between. The chain's CDR3 is CASSQGTDTQYF. Written as DNA, the CDR3 is TGTGCCAGCAGTCAGGGCACAGATACGCAGTATTTT.

The rearrangement joins TRBV4-3 to TRBJ2-7; possibly TRBD2 for D (6 bases). The CDR3 consists of 17 residues. From germline, CDR1 is LGHNA and CDR2 YSLEER. Trimming took off 2 bases at V and 0 bases at J, with 17 bases between the two ends. This CDR3 reads CASSQLAGTSTSYEQYF. CDR3 DNA sequence: TGCGCCAGCAGCCAACTGGCCGGGACTTCCACCTCCTACGAGCAGTACTTC.

This chain links TRBV14 with TRBJ1-1, with D possibly matching TRBD1 (5 bases). The length of the CDR3 is 13 residues. The V end lost 3 bases, the J end lost 4 bases, and 9 bases lay between the germline ends. Germline assignment: CDR1 SGHDN and CDR2 FVKESK. CDR3 nucleotide sequence: TGTGCCAGCAGCCATGACAGAGTCACTGAAGCTTTCTTT. This translates into CASSHDRVTEAFF.

This chain uses TRBV5-6 with TRBJ2-7; perhaps TRBD1 as D (6 bases). Trimming removed 5 bases at V and 3 bases at J, with 15 bases between. This CDR3 comprises 14 residues. Germline CDR1 reads SGHDT; CDR2 reads YYEEEE. CDR3 region: CASSFEPGDYEQYF. DNA of the CDR3: TGTGCCAGCAGTTTCGAGCCAGGGGACTACGAGCAGTACTTC.

This clone came up a few times. The V gene is TRBV3-1 (or the pseudogene TRBV3-2), the J gene TRBJ2-1, with unresolved D. Germline CDR1 and CDR2: LGHDT and YNNKEL (reference sequence). The length of the CDR3 is 11 residues. The V and J ends lost 1 base and 9 bases respectively, with 4 bases between them. The CDR3 spells CASSQGLEQFF. CDR3 bases: TGTGCCAGCAGCCAAGGGCTTGAGCAGTTCTTC.

This clone was recorded a few times. The CDR3 nucleotides are TGTGCCAGCAGCCCGAGGGCGTCCGAGCAGTACTTC. The encoded protein is CASSPRASEQYF. This chain joins TRBV7-6 and TRBJ2-7, with D tentatively TRBD2 (5 bases). This CDR3 contains 12 residues. With 5 bases removed from V and 6 bases from J, the gap between germline ends came to 11 bases. The germline V gene has CDR1 SGHVS and CDR2 FNYEAQ.